The sequence of this T cell receptor beta chain was determined in a study of vaccination effects on CD4 cells after COVID-19. Study-wide findings and caveats: Healthy vaccinees' vaccine-induced clones included only 1 of 255 cross-reacting with common cold coronaviruses.

The table came from immunoSEQ multiplex PCR; TCRdb's copy has only in-frame clones and leaves some out. The sample yields about 74,000 clones, 77% seen once. Turning to this clone: Its antigen remains unknown.

Researchers isolated CD4+ T cells once roughly ten days of culture had elapsed. Looked up from germline, CDR1 is MNHNS and CDR2 is SASEGT. V was pared by 4 bases and J by 5 bases, with 11 bases of the junction left unmatched. CDR3 length equals 16 residues. The sequence derives from a human donor who received a COVID-19 vaccine. Sequencing was performed on CD4+ T cells from PBMCs cultured without peptide, taken before COVID-19 vaccination. V usage is TRBV6-1 and J usage is TRBJ2-5, with 9 bases fitting TRBD2. The CDR3 protein is CASSAFGGGAVETQYF. The CDR3 DNA reads TGTGCCAGCAGTGCATTCGGCGGGGGGGCCGTCGAGACCCAGTACTTC.